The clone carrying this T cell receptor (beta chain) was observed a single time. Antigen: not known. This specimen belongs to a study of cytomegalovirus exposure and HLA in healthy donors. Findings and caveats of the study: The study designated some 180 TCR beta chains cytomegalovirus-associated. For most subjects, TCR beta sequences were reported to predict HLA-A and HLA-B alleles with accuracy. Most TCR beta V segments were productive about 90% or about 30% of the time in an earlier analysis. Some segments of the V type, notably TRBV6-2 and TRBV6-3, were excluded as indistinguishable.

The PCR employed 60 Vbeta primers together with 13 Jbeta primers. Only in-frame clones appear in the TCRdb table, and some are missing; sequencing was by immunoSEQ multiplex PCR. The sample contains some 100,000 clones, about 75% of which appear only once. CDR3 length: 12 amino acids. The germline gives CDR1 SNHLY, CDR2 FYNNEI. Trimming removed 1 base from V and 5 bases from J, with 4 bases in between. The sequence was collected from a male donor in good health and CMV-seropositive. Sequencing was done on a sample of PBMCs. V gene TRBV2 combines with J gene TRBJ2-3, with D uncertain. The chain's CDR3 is CASSEDIDTQYF. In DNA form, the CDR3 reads TGTGCCAGCAGTGAAGATATAGATACGCAGTATTTT.